Each of the 12 T cell receptor beta chains below was sequenced from the same sample in a study of blood T cell repertoires in COVID-19. The data were produced by immunoSEQ multiplex PCR, yet TCRdb's version contains in-frame clones alone and is incomplete. The table lists roughly 190,000 clones, approximately 90% of them singletons. Sequences were obtained from peripheral blood. These receptors were collected from a woman in her 40s who had recovered from COVID-19.

The V and J genes are TRBV4-2 and TRBJ1-2, with TRBD1 as a possible D gene (5 bases). This CDR3 contains 15 residues. The germline V gene has CDR1 LGHNA and CDR2 YNFKEQ. The V gene lost 1 base and the J gene lost 3 bases, with 12 bases spanning the gap. The chain's CDR3 is CASSQGAGMDYGYTF. DNA for the CDR3: TGTGCCAGCAGCCAAGGTGCAGGGATGGACTATGGCTACACCTTC.

The chain is built from TRBV19 and TRBJ1-2; tentative D call: TRBD1 (5 bases). Germline V gene data show CDR1 as LNHDA and CDR2 as SQIVND (reference sequence). This CDR3 is 14 amino acids long. Trimming shortened V by 3 bases and J by 6 bases, and 14 bases separated the two germline ends. Here the CDR3 reads CASSIDSIPNGYTF. The DNA for the CDR3 is TGTGCCAGTAGTATCGACAGCATCCCAAATGGCTACACCTTC.

This chain links TRBV19 with TRBJ2-1; a possible D gene is TRBD2 (6 bases). Germline CDR1 reads LNHDA; CDR2 reads SQIVND (reference sequence). The V end was cut by 3 bases, the J end by 7 bases, with 16 bases between. The CDR3 contains 15 residues. The CDR3 DNA reads TGTGCCAGTAGTATTGTAGTGGGAGGAGGGAATGAGCAGTTCTTC. The encoded protein is CASSIVVGGGNEQFF.

For this clone: The sample has other DNA sequences that encode this CDR3 too. V and J are TRBV18 and TRBJ2-5; TRBD1 is a possible D gene (6 bases). V lost 3 bases and J 1 base, leaving 9 bases between the germline ends. Per the germline V gene, CDR1 is KGHSH and CDR2 is LQKENI. The CDR3 consists of 14 residues. CDR3 in amino acids: CASSPPGAQETQYF. The CDR3 bases are TGTGCCAGCTCACCTCCAGGGGCCCAAGAGACCCAGTACTTC.

This rearrangement joins TRBV5-1 to TRBJ1-5; no firm D call. Deletions cut 0 bases from V and 0 bases from J, with 7 bases between. This CDR3 is 15 amino acids long. From germline, CDR1 is SGHRS and CDR2 YFSETQ. The CDR3 protein is CASSLVGDSNQPQHF. CDR3 DNA: TGCGCCAGCAGCTTGGTTGGAGATAGCAATCAGCCCCAGCATTTT.

The CDR3 DNA reads TGTGCCAGCAGAGCCGGCGGCGCGTATGTGAACACTGAAGCTTTCTTT. Amino acid sequence: CASRAGGAYVNTEAFF. The chain couples TRBV2 to TRBJ1-1; D gene ambiguous. This CDR3 contains 16 residues. Germline V gene sequence: CDR1 SNHLY, CDR2 FYNNEI. Trimming took 6 bases from V and 0 from J, leaving 17 bases between them.

The chain uses TRBV25-1 and TRBJ2-7; D is undetermined. Germline CDR1 and CDR2: MGHDK and SYGVNS. V lost 1 base, J lost 6 bases, and 13 bases lay in between. There are 14 residues in the CDR3. The CDR3 bases are TGTGCCAGCAGTGAATTTTCCGGCCCGGGCGAGCAGTACTTC. Residues: CASSEFSGPGEQYF.

This chain links TRBV6-1 with TRBJ2-1; 13 bases line up with TRBD2. After removal of 4 bases from V and 0 bases from J, the junction contained 9 bases not matched to a gene. The CDR3 sequence is 19 residues long. Germline V gene lookup returns CDR1 MNHNS and CDR2 SASEGT. In DNA form, the CDR3 reads TGTGCCAGCAGTGCGAAGGGACTAGCGGGAAACTACTCCTACAATGAGCAGTTCTTC. It translates to CASSAKGLAGNYSYNEQFF.

The chain employs TRBV19 and TRBJ2-1; 9 nucleotides line up with TRBD1. The CDR3 runs 15 residues. V gave up 7 bases and J gave up 8 bases; unmatched junction bases: 12. CDR1 and CDR2 (germline): LNHDA, SQIVND (reference sequence). The CDR3 sequence: CASNTPGQGTDEQFF. The DNA for the CDR3 is TGTGCCAGTAATACACCGGGACAGGGTACGGATGAGCAGTTCTTC.

The rearrangement links TRBV5-1 to TRBJ2-5, with 7 nucleotides matching TRBD1. J was trimmed by 2 bases and V by 0 bases; bases with no gene match: 10. Per germline, CDR1 SGHRS and CDR2 YFSETQ. The CDR3 loop spans 17 amino acids. The CDR3 region is CASSLGTTGRKQETQYF. The CDR3, as DNA: TGCGCCAGCAGCTTGGGGACGACAGGGAGAAAGCAAGAGACCCAGTACTTC.

The chain has TRBV6-5 and TRBJ2-2; D is perhaps TRBD2 (5 bases). Per germline, CDR1 MNHEY and CDR2 SVGAGI. V was clipped by 2 bases and J by 1 base, with 8 bases between them. The CDR3 contains 15 residues. CDR3 sequence (DNA): TGTGCCAGCAGTTACGGCGCGGGGAACACCGGGGAGCTGTTTTTT. Protein: CASSYGAGNTGELFF.

J is TRBJ2-3 and V is TRBV5-8, with D maybe TRBD2 (5 bases). The V end was cut by 3 bases, the J end by 5 bases, with 7 bases between. CDR3 length: 12 amino acids. Germline CDR1 and CDR2: SGHTS and YDEGEE. CDR3 in DNA: TGTGCCAGCAGCTCGAGCGGAGATACGCAGTATTTT. Its translation: CASSSSGDTQYF.